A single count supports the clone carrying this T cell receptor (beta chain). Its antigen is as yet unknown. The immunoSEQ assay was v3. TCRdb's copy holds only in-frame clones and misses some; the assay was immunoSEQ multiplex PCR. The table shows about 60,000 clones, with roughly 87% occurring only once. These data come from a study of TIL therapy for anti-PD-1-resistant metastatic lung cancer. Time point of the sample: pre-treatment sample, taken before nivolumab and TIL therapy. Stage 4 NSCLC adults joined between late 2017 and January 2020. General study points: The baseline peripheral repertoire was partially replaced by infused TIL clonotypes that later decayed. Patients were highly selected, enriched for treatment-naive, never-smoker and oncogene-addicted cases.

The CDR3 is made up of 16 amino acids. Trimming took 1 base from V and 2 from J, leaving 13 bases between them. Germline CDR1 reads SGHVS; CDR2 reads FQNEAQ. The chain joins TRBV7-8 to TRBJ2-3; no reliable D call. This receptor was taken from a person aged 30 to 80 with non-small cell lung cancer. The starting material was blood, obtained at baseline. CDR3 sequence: CASSLDDNSNTDTQYF. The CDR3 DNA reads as TGTGCCAGCAGCTTAGATGATAACTCTAACACAGATACGCAGTATTTT.